The TCR beta chain under discussion was sequenced for a study of cytomegalovirus exposure and HLA in healthy donors. PCR used 60 Vbeta primers and 13 Jbeta primers. Produced via immunoSEQ multiplex PCR; TCRdb's table is partial and in-frame only. This sample yields some 200,000 clones, of which 62% are seen a single time; less than 3% belongs to the top ten. This sequence originates from a man in his forties or fifties in good health and CMV-seronegative. Sequencing input: PBMCs.

This CDR3 reads CASSLGQGFATQYF. CDR3 sequence (DNA): TGCGCCAGCAGCTTGGGGCAGGGCTTCGCGACCCAGTACTTC. The chain couples TRBV5-1 to TRBJ2-5; perhaps TRBD1 as D (5 bases). CDR3 length equals 14 residues. Deletions cut 0 bases from V and 7 bases from J, with 13 bases between. Per the germline V gene, CDR1 is SGHRS and CDR2 is YFSETQ.